A single sample gave rise to the 21 T cell receptor beta chains below, sequenced in a study of CD8+ T cells in alopecia areata. Following RNA extraction, reverse transcription yielded cDNA that acted as the sequencing template. The repertoire was sequenced with immunoSEQ multiplex PCR; TCRdb's copy has only in-frame clones and lacks some. The table records about 150,000 clones, roughly 58% of them present only once. The sample comprised CD8+ T cells sorted from blood. These receptors originate from a human donor in good health.

This clone was observed a few times. This chain connects TRBV6-5 to TRBJ2-7; 11 nucleotides line up with TRBD2. The length of the CDR3 is 15 residues. V shed 2 bases and J 3 bases; nucleotides not matched to a gene: 3. Germline V CDR1 and CDR2: MNHEY, SVGAGI. CDR3 DNA: TGTGCCAGCAGTTACCTAGCGGGAGGACTCTACGAGCAGTACTTC. Its translation is CASSYLAGGLYEQYF.

This chain links TRBV29-1 with TRBJ2-2; TRBD2 might be the D (5 bases). The CDR3 is 13 residues long. Looked up from germline, CDR1 is SQVTM and CDR2 is ANQGSEA. V lost 6 bases, J lost 2 bases, and 10 bases lay in between. In DNA, the CDR3 is TGCAGCGTCCGTCGGGATAACACCGGGGAGCTGTTTTTT. Amino acids: CSVRRDNTGELFF.

V gene TRBV29-1 combines with J gene TRBJ2-7; D is unresolved. Germline CDR1 and CDR2: SQVTM and ANQGSEA. V lost 3 bases and J 2 bases, leaving 11 bases between the germline ends. This CDR3 region has 13 residues. As DNA, the CDR3 is TGCAGCGTTGAGACGTTAAACGCCTACGAGCAGTACTTC. This codes for CSVETLNAYEQYF.

The sample holds one count of this clone. This chain links TRBV13 with TRBJ1-1; D is ambiguous. V was cut by 5 bases and J by 6 bases, with 16 bases left in between. The CDR3 runs 14 residues. The germline V gene encodes CDR1 PRHDT and CDR2 FYEKMQ (reference sequence). CDR3 sequence reads: CASSPGPRLSEAFF. Written as DNA, the CDR3 is TGTGCCAGCAGCCCCGGACCAAGGCTTTCTGAAGCTTTCTTT. Combining the CDR3 with reference TRBV13 and TRBJ1-1 gives the whole variable domain AAGVIQSPRHLIKEKRETATLKCYPIPRHDTVYWYQQGPGQDPQFLISFYEKMQSDKGSIPDRFSAQQFSDYHSELNMSSLELGDSALYFCASSPGPRLSEAFFGQGTRLTVV.

The chain links TRBV28 to TRBJ2-6; possible D gene TRBD2, 6 bases. This CDR3 has 16 amino acids. From germline, CDR1 is MDHEN and CDR2 SYDVKM. Trimming took off 6 bases at V and 2 bases at J, with 14 bases between the two ends. The CDR3 region has the DNA TGTGCCAGCAGAGCTAGCGAGAACACTGGGGCCAACGTCCTGACTTTC. This translates into CASRASENTGANVLTF.

The chain joins TRBV27 to TRBJ2-6; D is undetermined. CDR3 length equals 14 residues. With 5 bases removed from V and 1 base from J, the gap between germline ends came to 6 bases. CDR1 and CDR2 from the germline V gene are MNHEY and SMNVEV (reference sequence). CDR3: CASSLISGANVLTF. Here the CDR3 DNA reads TGTGCCAGCAGTCTGATTTCTGGGGCCAACGTCCTGACTTTC.

This chain connects TRBV5-8 to TRBJ1-5, with TRBD1 matching over 8 bases. From germline, CDR1 is SGHTS and CDR2 YDEGEE. The CDR3 contains 16 residues. V lost 4 bases and J lost 2; bases outside the gene matches: 8. The CDR3, as DNA: TGTGCCAGCAGCGAGATAGGACAGGGAGGCAATCAGCCCCAGCATTTT. Its protein is CASSEIGQGGNQPQHF.

In the case of this clone: The junction differs from germline at one of its ends, possibly a read error. The V call is TRBV5-6, the J call TRBJ1-2; D is unresolved. Looked up from germline, CDR1 is SGHDT and CDR2 is YYEEEE. This CDR3 comprises 15 residues. CDR3 DNA: TGTGCCAGCAGTTTGGATCCGGAGACGGGATATGGCTACACCTTC. Translation gives CASSLDPETGYGYTF. Variable domain in full (rest from reference TRBV5-6 and TRBJ1-2): DAGVTQSPTHLIKTRGQQVTLRCSPKSGHDTVSWYQQALGQGPQFIFQYYEEEERQRGNFPDRFSGHQFPNYSSELNVNALLLGDSALYLCASSLDPETGYGYTFGSGTRLTVV.

This clone was counted only a few times. V and J are TRBV29-1 and TRBJ1-1; unclear D gene. The germline gives CDR1 SQVTM, CDR2 ANQGSEA. The CDR3 is made up of 12 amino acids. V was trimmed by 4 bases and J by 1 base, leaving 7 bases between them. The CDR3 bases are TGCAGCGTTGCTACTAGGAACACTGAAGCTTTCTTT. Its translation is CSVATRNTEAFF.

In DNA form, the CDR3 reads TGTGCCAGCAGACAGACAGGGGGTTTCAATCAGCCCCAGCATTTT. Translation gives CASRQTGGFNQPQHF. The V and J genes are TRBV28 and TRBJ1-5; TRBD1 aligns across 9 bases. V lost 6 bases and J lost 3; bases outside the gene matches: 6. This CDR3 comprises 15 residues. The germline V gene has CDR1 MDHEN and CDR2 SYDVKM.

This clone turned up a few times. The rearrangement links TRBV5-6 to TRBJ2-1; TRBD2 matches at 9 bases. The CDR3 extends over 14 amino acids. V dropped 2 bases and J dropped 9; count of bases not matched to a gene: 6. Looked up from germline, CDR1 is SGHDT and CDR2 is YYEEEE. The CDR3 protein is CASSFQREVIEQFF. The CDR3 region has the DNA TGTGCCAGCAGCTTTCAGCGGGAGGTGATTGAGCAGTTCTTC.

This rearrangement joins TRBV23-1 to TRBJ1-5; D gene uncertain. TRBV23-1 is classed as an ORF, of uncertain function. V lost 4 bases, J lost 7 bases, and 14 bases lay in between. The CDR3 covers 14 residues. The CDR3 is CASSRLAFGQPQHF. Written as DNA, the CDR3 is TGCGCCAGCAGTCGGTTGGCATTCGGACAGCCCCAGCATTTT.

The V gene is TRBV7-2, the J gene TRBJ1-5; D not resolved. With 5 bases removed from V and 1 base from J, the gap between germline ends came to 9 bases. Germline lookup yields CDR1 SGHTA and CDR2 FQGNSA. The CDR3 runs 14 residues. The CDR3 coding sequence is TGTGCCAGCAGCCCCCTTGGGAGCAATCAGCCCCAGCATTTT. It specifies CASSPLGSNQPQHF.

This sequence joins TRBV27 and TRBJ2-1, with 8 bases matching TRBD1. Germline V lookup: CDR1 MNHEY, CDR2 SMNVEV (reference sequence). The CDR3 totals 17 residues. V was clipped by 3 bases and J by 1 base; unmatched bases: 8. CDR3 loop: CASSFLGRGPSYNEQFF. The CDR3 region has the DNA TGTGCCAGCAGTTTTCTCGGCAGGGGGCCGTCCTACAATGAGCAGTTCTTC.

This clone was counted a few times. J is TRBJ1-1 and V is TRBV30; D is undetermined. CDR1 GTSNPN and CDR2 SVGIG come from the germline V gene (reference sequence). The CDR3 sequence is 15 residues long. Trimming took 2 bases from V and 0 from J, leaving 13 bases between them. The CDR3 loop reads CAWSPADTLNTEAFF. CDR3 sequence (DNA): TGTGCCTGGAGTCCGGCGGATACTTTGAACACTGAAGCTTTCTTT.

A few counts support this clone. The chain recombines TRBV5-6 with TRBJ2-5; no definite D call. The V and J ends lost 0 bases and 5 bases respectively, with 11 bases between them. The CDR3 contains 14 residues. Per germline, CDR1 SGHDT and CDR2 YYEEEE. The CDR3 is CASSLEGFAETQYF. In DNA form, the CDR3 reads TGTGCCAGCAGCTTGGAGGGCTTCGCCGAGACCCAGTACTTC.

This clone was counted a few times. The DNA for the CDR3 is TGCGCCAGCACAGCCGTCCCGTGGGGCCTTGGATCCTACGAGCAGTACTTC. Protein: CASTAVPWGLGSYEQYF. The chain joins TRBV5-1 to TRBJ2-7, with D tentatively TRBD1 (5 bases). Per the germline V gene, CDR1 is SGHRS and CDR2 is YFSETQ. The CDR3 totals 17 residues. Trimming removed 6 bases from V and 1 base from J, with 23 bases in between.

This clone appeared a few times. J is TRBJ2-1 and V is TRBV20-1, with 7 bases aligning to TRBD2. Looked up from germline, CDR1 is DFQATT and CDR2 is SNEGSKA (reference sequence). The ends lost 8 bases at V and 12 bases at J; junction bases unmatched: 10. The CDR3 length is 11 residues. CDR3 coding DNA: TGCAGTACCCTAGCGGATCACACGCAGTTCTTC. Protein product: CSTLADHTQFF.

The V call is TRBV29-1, the J call TRBJ1-3, with unresolved D. V was cut by 1 base and J by 1 base, with 8 bases left in between. The CDR3 has 14 residues. Germline values: CDR1 SQVTM, CDR2 ANQGSEA. CDR3 coding DNA: TGCAGCGTTGAAGTCAGGACTTCTGGAAACACCATATATTTT. It is translated as CSVEVRTSGNTIYF.

The V and J genes are TRBV27 and TRBJ2-7; D is unresolved. The CDR3 sequence is 13 residues long. Germline CDR1 is MNHEY and CDR2 is SMNVEV (reference sequence). V was trimmed by 5 bases and J by 3 bases, leaving 11 bases between them. Here the CDR3 reads CASSGPPDYEQYF. As DNA, the CDR3 is TGTGCCAGCAGTGGACCCCCGGACTACGAGCAGTACTTC.

Only one count was recorded for this clone. The chain uses TRBV30 and TRBJ2-3; no clear D gene. The germline CDR1 and CDR2 sequences are GTSNPN and SVGIG (reference sequence). Trimming shortened V by 4 bases and J by 5 bases, and 13 bases separated the two germline ends. CDR3 length: 13 amino acids. DNA of the CDR3: TGTGCCTGGATGGGCGAAATGGGAGATACGCAGTATTTT. This codes for CAWMGEMGDTQYF.